A selection of T cell receptor beta chains follows, all from one sample in a study of blood T cell repertoires in COVID-19. Repertoires were generated with immunoSEQ multiplex PCR, while TCRdb's copy carries only in-frame clones and drops some. The data hold around 220,000 clones, with roughly 80% observed a single time. Material: peripheral blood. These receptors were collected from a man under 40 with active or convalescent COVID-19. CDR3s include the opening cysteine and the closing phenylalanine or tryptophan. Each record gives: D gene, V gene, CDR3 length, clone size, J gene, CDR3 protein, CDR3 DNA. D genes are given only for firm matches. Part of the rows lack a size; the others show once, few, many or a class for expanded clones.

TRBD1	TRBV10-2	12	.	TRBJ2-7	CASRPQGTESYF	TGCGCCAGCCGCCCTCAGGGGACAGAGTCGTACTTC
TRBD2	TRBV5-1	14	.	TRBJ2-3	CASSPRTSANTQYF	TGCGCCAGCAGCCCGCGGACTAGCGCGAATACGCAGTATTTT
TRBD2	TRBV6-5	15	.	TRBJ2-2	CASSYIAGNTGELFF	TGTGCCAGCAGTTACATAGCGGGGAACACCGGGGAGCTGTTTTTT
.	TRBV3-1/TRBV3-2	13	.	TRBJ2-3	CASSQRYTDTQYF	TGTGCCAGCAGCCAGCGCTACACAGATACGCAGTATTTT
TRBD1	TRBV5-6	10	.	TRBJ1-5	CASSPGQGHF	TGTGCCAGCAGCCCGGGACAGGGGCATTTT
TRBD1	TRBV19	14	.	TRBJ2-1	CATSQGKGVNEQFF	TGTGCCACCTCACAGGGGAAGGGGGTCAATGAGCAGTTCTTC
TRBD1	TRBV9	15	once	TRBJ2-1	CASSSDRGSYNEQFF	TGTGCCAGCAGCTCAGACAGGGGCTCCTACAATGAGCAGTTCTTC
TRBD2	TRBV4-2	16	once	TRBJ2-1	CASSQLIAGVLNEQFF	TGTGCCAGCAGCCAACTAATAGCGGGAGTTCTCAATGAGCAGTTCTTC
TRBD2	TRBV23-1	17	.	TRBJ2-3	CASSQSGREGHTDTQYF	TGCGCCAGCAGTCAATCGGGGCGGGAGGGCCACACAGATACGCAGTATTTT
.	TRBV18	15	once	TRBJ2-2	CASSPAQVNTGELFF	TGTGCCAGCTCACCAGCACAGGTCAACACCGGGGAGCTGTTTTTT
TRBD2	TRBV6-6	15	.	TRBJ2-3	CASKLAGTFTDTQYF	TGTGCCAGCAAACTAGCGGGAACATTTACAGATACGCAGTATTTT
TRBD2	TRBV2	16	.	TRBJ2-5	CASRPGLAGIQETQYF	TGTGCCAGCAGGCCGGGACTAGCGGGAATACAAGAGACCCAGTACTTC
.	TRBV6-6	16	.	TRBJ2-3	CASSPQGNGGTDTQYF	TGTGCCAGCAGCCCCCAAGGTAACGGGGGAACAGATACGCAGTATTTT
TRBD1	TRBV6-2/TRBV6-3	13	.	TRBJ2-7	CASGRDRVYEQYF	TGTGCCAGCGGCCGGGACAGGGTCTACGAGCAGTACTTC
TRBD1	TRBV4-3	16	.	TRBJ1-1	CASSQVGDSLNTEAFF	TGCGCCAGCAGCCAAGTGGGGGACAGTTTGAACACTGAAGCTTTCTTT
.	TRBV27	18	once	TRBJ2-1	CASREGSRFSSSYNEQFF	TGTGCCAGCAGGGAGGGCTCCCGCTTCTCCTCCTCCTACAATGAGCAGTTCTTC
.	TRBV11-3	15	.	TRBJ1-5	CASSITGLRGQPQHF	TGTGCCAGCAGCATAACAGGGTTACGTGGTCAGCCCCAGCATTTT
.	TRBV7-2	14	once	TRBJ2-5	CASRFSAHWETQYF	TGTGCCAGCAGATTCTCCGCCCACTGGGAGACCCAGTACTTC
TRBD2	TRBV5-1	13	.	TRBJ2-3	CASSLDPSGLQYF	TGCGCCAGCAGCTTGGATCCTAGCGGCCTGCAGTATTTT
.	TRBV18	13	once	TRBJ1-1	CASSKFTGTEAFF	TGTGCCAGCTCAAAGTTCACAGGGACTGAAGCTTTCTTT
.	TRBV29-1	14	.	TRBJ2-5	CSATRTDRSWAQYF	TGCAGCGCCACAAGGACAGACCGTTCTTGGGCCCAGTACTTC
TRBD1	TRBV9	14	.	TRBJ1-2	CASSVGQGAQGYTF	TGTGCCAGCAGCGTAGGACAGGGGGCGCAGGGCTACACCTTC
TRBD1	TRBV28	17	.	TRBJ1-5	CASSLGGATGTNQPQHF	TGTGCCAGCAGTTTAGGTGGGGCGACAGGGACGAATCAGCCCCAGCATTTT
.	TRBV6-4	16	.	TRBJ2-5	CASSGPGQGGVETQYF	TGTGCCAGCAGTGGCCCCGGACAGGGAGGGGTGGAGACCCAGTACTTC
.	TRBV20-1	13	.	TRBJ2-7	CSASLQGRREQYF	TGCAGTGCTAGTCTGCAGGGAAGACGCGAGCAGTACTTC
TRBD1	TRBV2	17	once	TRBJ1-1	CASKDRAQSHLNTEAFF	TGTGCCAGCAAGGACAGGGCTCAATCCCATCTGAACACTGAAGCTTTCTTT
.	TRBV18	13	.	TRBJ1-5	CASSHGGNQPQHF	TGTGCCAGCTCACATGGAGGCAATCAGCCCCAGCATTTT
.	TRBV4-3	15	.	TRBJ1-1	CASSQARGRGSEAFF	TGCGCCAGCAGCCAAGCAAGGGGTAGAGGCTCCGAAGCTTTCTTT
.	TRBV11-3	19	.	TRBJ1-5	CASSSASSGTNNEGQPQHF	TGTGCCAGCAGCTCAGCCTCCTCCGGGACAAACAACGAAGGTCAGCCCCAGCATTTT
.	TRBV3-1/TRBV3-2	14	.	TRBJ2-3	CASSQDQGSDTQYF	TGTGCCAGCAGCCAAGACCAGGGTTCAGATACGCAGTATTTT
.	TRBV7-2	14	.	TRBJ1-5	CASSSRGINQPQHF	TGTGCCAGCAGCTCTAGGGGAATCAATCAGCCCCAGCATTTT
.	TRBV12-1	10	once	TRBJ1-5	CASSSGPQHF	TGTGCCAGCAGCTCCGGGCCCCAGCATTTT
.	TRBV18	12	few	TRBJ2-3	CASSPKGDTQYF	TGTGCCAGCTCACCAAAGGGGGATACGCAGTATTTT
TRBD1	TRBV20-1	14	.	TRBJ2-1	CSASRGQGAREQFF	TGCAGTGCTAGTAGGGGACAGGGGGCGCGGGAGCAGTTCTTC
.	TRBV9	16	.	TRBJ2-3	CASSVAGGRSGDTQYF	TGTGCCAGCAGCGTAGCAGGAGGGCGCAGTGGAGATACGCAGTATTTT
.	TRBV20-1	11	.	TRBJ1-2	CSAQTAYGYTF	TGCAGTGCTCAGACAGCCTATGGCTACACCTTC
TRBD2	TRBV7-2	16	.	TRBJ2-3	CASSLGTSGAPDTQYF	TGTGCCAGCAGCCTCGGGACTAGCGGGGCCCCGGATACGCAGTATTTT
.	TRBV30	13	.	TRBJ1-2	CAIWEVVNYGYTF	TGTGCTATTTGGGAGGTTGTTAACTATGGCTACACCTTC
.	TRBV5-6	16	few	TRBJ2-5	CASSSLSPGDQETQYF	TGTGCCAGCAGCTCCCTATCCCCAGGGGACCAAGAGACCCAGTACTTC
TRBD1	TRBV28	15	few	TRBJ2-5	CASSPRRTGQETQYF	TGTGCCAGCAGTCCCAGAAGGACAGGGCAAGAGACCCAGTACTTC